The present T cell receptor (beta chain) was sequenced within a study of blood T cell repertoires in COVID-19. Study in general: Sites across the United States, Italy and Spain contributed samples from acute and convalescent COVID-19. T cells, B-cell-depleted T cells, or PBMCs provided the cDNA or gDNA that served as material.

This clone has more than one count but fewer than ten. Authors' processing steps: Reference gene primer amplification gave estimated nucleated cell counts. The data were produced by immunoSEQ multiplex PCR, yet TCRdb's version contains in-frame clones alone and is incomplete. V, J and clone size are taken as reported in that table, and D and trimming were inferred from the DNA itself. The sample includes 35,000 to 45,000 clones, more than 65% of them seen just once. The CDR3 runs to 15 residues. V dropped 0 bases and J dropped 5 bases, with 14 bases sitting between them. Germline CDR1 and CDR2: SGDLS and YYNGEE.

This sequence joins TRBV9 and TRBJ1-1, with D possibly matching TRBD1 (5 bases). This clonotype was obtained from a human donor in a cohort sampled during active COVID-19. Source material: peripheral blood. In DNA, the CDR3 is TGTGCCAGCAGCGTAGGAGTCAGAAGGGGTACTGAAGCTTTCTTT. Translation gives CASSVGVRRGTEAFF.